Listed below are T cell receptor beta chains from one sample, sequenced in a study of tumor-infiltrating lymphocytes in primary liver carcinoma. From the multiplex PCR reads, TCRdb called clonotypes with MiXCR, one entry per CDR3 protein. The sample records roughly 57,000 distinct CDR3 sequences, 60% to 85% being singletons. The sequenced material came from liver tumor tissue from sampling region 2. The receptors stem from a man aged 40-49 years with primary liver carcinoma and hepatitis B virus infection. The CDR3 runs from the conserved cysteine through the conserved F or W. The order of the fields is CDR3 length, clone size, V gene, D gene, J gene, CDR3 protein, CDR3 DNA. The D gene is left open where the match is weak. Size is stated for part of the rows, as once, few or many counts, or as a class when the clone is expanded.

16	few	TRBV5-4	NA	TRBJ2-2	CARNVAHGGGTGELFF	TGTGCCCGCAACGTGGCCCATGGGGGAGGTACCGGGGAGCTGTTTTTT
21	NA	TRBV4-3	TRBD2	TRBJ2-1	CASSQEFRGFIAGGPDHEEFF	TGCGCCAGCAGCCAGGAATTCAGGGGATTTATAGCGGGAGGGCCAGATCATGAGGAGTTCTTC
15	few	TRBV29-1	NA	TRBJ2-3	CSVEFVAGLMNTRYF	TGCAGCGTTGAATTTGTGGCAGGACTTATGAATACGCGGTATTTT
14	NA	TRBV12-3/TRBV12-4	NA	TRBJ1-2	CVSCRDTPVGGYTF	TGTGTCAGCTGTCGTGACACTCCCGTGGGTGGCTACACCTTC
18	NA	TRBV4-2	TRBD2	TRBJ2-3	CASGQMALLAGATDTQYF	TGCGCCAGCGGCCAAATGGCGCTTCTAGCGGGAGCGACAGATACGCAGTATTTT
16	NA	TRBV5-1	TRBD2	TRBJ2-3	CASGLAGELGTDTQYF	TGCGCCAGCGGACTAGCGGGAGAATTAGGCACAGATACGCAGTATTTT
16	NA	TRBV11-2	NA	TRBJ1-1	CASSSSRALVKTEAFF	TGTGCCAGCAGCTCATCCAGGGCGTTGGTGAAGACTGAAGCTTTCTTT
14	NA	TRBV6-2/TRBV6-3	TRBD2	TRBJ2-3	CVNSSKREPDTQYF	TGTGTCAACAGCTCCAAGCGGGAGCCAGATACGCAGTATTTT
12	many	TRBV28	NA	TRBJ1-1	CASSTQHTEAFF	TGTGCCAGCAGCACACAGCACACTGAAGCTTTCTTT
16	few	TRBV14	NA	TRBJ2-5	CASSQHRDSRPETQYF	TGTGCCAGCAGCCAACATCGGGACTCTCGGCCAGAGACCCAGTACTTC
11	NA	TRBV6-2/TRBV6-3	NA	TRBJ1-2	CDSSPERTYTF	TGTGACAGCAGTCCCGAACGGACTTACACCTTT
15	NA	TRBV4-3	NA	TRBJ2-7	CANSQELARGHEQYF	TGCGCCAACAGCCAGGAGCTAGCGAGAGGGCACGAGCAGTACTTC
14	many	TRBV10-3	TRBD2	TRBJ2-2	CAISVSGRAGELFF	TGTGCCATCAGTGTCAGCGGGAGGGCCGGGGAGCTGTTTTTT
15	NA	TRBV12-3/TRBV12-4	TRBD1	TRBJ1-1	CASTRSGGMNTEAFF	TGTGCCAGCACGAGGTCAGGGGGGATGAACACTGAAGCTTTCTTT
15	NA	TRBV7-9	NA	TRBJ2-7	CASCLDPQTSYEQYF	TGTGCCAGCTGCTTGGACCCCCAAACCTCCTACGAGCAGTACTTC
15	NA	TRBV6-1	TRBD1	TRBJ2-1	CVSRVRTGGYNEQFF	TGTGTCAGTAGAGTCAGGACAGGGGGGTACAATGAGCAGTTCTTC
14	once	TRBV4-3	NA	TRBJ2-1	CASSLGLSGVAQFF	TGCGCCAGCAGCCTTGGACTATCGGGAGTGGCGCAGTTCTTC
14	NA	TRBV4-1	NA	TRBJ1-2	CASSQEDGDYRYTF	TGCGCCAGCAGCCAAGAAGATGGTGATTATCGCTACACCTTC
14	NA	TRBV5-4	TRBD1	TRBJ2-5	CASSQQGPEESQYF	TGCGCCAGCAGCCAACAGGGGCCGGAAGAGTCCCAGTACTTC
17	NA	TRBV12-3/TRBV12-4	TRBD2	TRBJ2-2	CANSHPGLVVNTGELFF	TGTGCCAACAGTCACCCGGGACTAGTCGTGAACACCGGGGAGCTGTTTTTT
16	NA	TRBV5-4	TRBD2	TRBJ2-3	CASSLVLAGGTDTQYF	TGTGCCAGCAGCTTGGTGCTAGCGGGAGGCACAGATACGCAGTATTTT
18	NA	TRBV4-1	NA	TRBJ2-3	CASSQNIVLGGVTDTQYF	TGCGCCAGCAGCCAGAACATCGTCCTAGGGGGAGTCACCGATACGCAATATTTT
12	NA	TRBV29-1	NA	TRBJ2-5	CSVPLGVEAQYF	TGCAGCGTTCCACTGGGCGTGGAGGCCCAGTACTTC
14	NA	TRBV4-1	NA	TRBJ1-2	CASSQGERNHGYTF	TGCGCCAGCAGCCAAGGGGAACGGAACCATGGCTACACCTTC
12	few	TRBV12-3/TRBV12-4	NA	TRBJ2-7	CASSLHTGEQYF	TGTGCCAGCAGTCTCCACACGGGTGAGCAGTACTTC
15	NA	TRBV11-1	NA	TRBJ1-1	CASSFFGAANTEAFF	TGTGCCAGCAGCTTTTTTGGGGCAGCGAACACTGAAGCTTTCTTT
14	NA	TRBV11-1	NA	TRBJ2-1	CASSLGGGDIEQFF	TGTGCCAGCAGCTTAGGTGGGGGAGATATTGAGCAGTTCTTC
16	NA	TRBV10-3	NA	TRBJ2-2	CAIMGIEGGNTGELFF	TGTGCCATCATGGGGATAGAAGGTGGGAATACCGGGGAGCTGTTTTTT
15	NA	TRBV11-2	NA	TRBJ2-2	CASSFAGSNTGELSF	TGTGCTAGCAGCTTTGCGGGATCGAACACCGGGGAGTTGTCTTTT
18	NA	TRBV4-2	TRBD2	TRBJ2-7	CASSRKPGLAGGLHEQYF	TGTGCCAGCAGTAGAAAACCGGGACTAGCGGGAGGGCTACACGAGCAGTATTTC
15	few	TRBV4-1	TRBD1	TRBJ1-1	CASSHPDRLSTEAFF	TGCGCCAGCAGCCACCCGGACAGGTTGAGTACTGAAGCTTTCTTT
14	NA	TRBV9	TRBD2	TRBJ2-7	CACSPGTRNYEQYF	TGTGCCTGCAGCCCCGGGACTAGAAACTACGAGCAGTACTTC
12	medium-sized	TRBV4-2	NA	TRBJ2-7	CASSQGVNEQYF	TGTGCCAGCAGCCAAGGTGTGAACGAGCAGTACTTC
16	NA	TRBV11-2	NA	TRBJ1-1	CASNLGAPQEYTEVFF	TGTGCCAGCAACTTAGGAGCTCCCCAGGAGTACACTGAAGTTTTCTTT
17	NA	TRBV7-8	NA	TRBJ2-7	CASSLGFRDSAFYEQYF	TGTGCCAGCAGCTTAGGTTTCCGGGACTCGGCATTCTACGAGCAATACTTC
12	NA	TRBV29-1	NA	TRBJ2-7	CSVEFATYELYF	TGCAGCGTTGAATTTGCGACCTACGAGCTGTATTTC
13	NA	TRBV24-1	NA	TRBJ1-1	CATRMEGNTEAFF	TGTGCCACCCGAATGGAAGGGAACACTGAAGCTTTCTTT
16	once	TRBV12-3/TRBV12-4	NA	TRBJ2-1	CASSFELLSGFNEQFF	TGTGCCAGCAGTTTCGAGCTGCTATCGGGTTTCAATGAGCAGTTCTTC
13	NA	TRBV7-9	NA	TRBJ1-1	CASSLLEGTEASF	TGTGCCAGCAGCTTACTGGAGGGGACTGAAGCTTCCTTT
13	NA	TRBV29-1	NA	TRBJ1-1	CSIVCAGATEAFF	TGCAGCATTGTTTGTGCGGGGGCTACCGAAGCTTTCTTT
14	many	TRBV6-1	TRBD1	TRBJ2-7	CASQRTGVPYEQYF	TGTGCCAGCCAACGGACAGGGGTCCCCTACGAGCAGTACTTC
15	NA	TRBV11-2	TRBD1	TRBJ2-7	CASSGGQGVVYEKYF	TGTGCCAGCAGCGGGGGACAGGGGGTTGTGTATGAGAAGTACTTC
14	NA	TRBV29-1	TRBD1	TRBJ2-7	CSVVLGQGAYDQYF	TGCAGCGTTGTGTTGGGACAGGGGGCTTATGATCAGTACTTC
12	few	TRBV12-3/TRBV12-4	NA	TRBJ2-3	CASSFITDTQYF	TGTGCCAGCAGTTTTATCACAGATACGCAGTATTTT
15	NA	TRBV6-5	NA	TRBJ2-7	CASTRRRPPSYEQYF	TGTGCCAGCACCCGCCGGAGGCCGCCGTCCTACGAGCAGTACTTC
15	once	TRBV6-1	NA	TRBJ1-5	CASGEISYSNHPQHF	TGTGCCAGCGGCGAAATCTCCTATAGCAATCATCCCCAGCATTTT
16	NA	TRBV11-2	NA	TRBJ2-5	CVSSKTPGGGKETQYF	TGTGTCAGCAGCAAGACTCCTGGCGGAGGGAAAGAGACCCAGTACTTC
13	NA	TRBV14	NA	TRBJ2-3	CASSRGYIDMQYF	TGTGCCAGCAGCCGAGGATACATAGATATGCAGTATTTT
13	NA	TRBV29-1	NA	TRBJ2-3	CSLVGQINQSQYF	TGCAGCCTTGTCGGACAGATCAATCAGTCCCAGTATTTT
15	NA	TRBV4-1	TRBD2	TRBJ2-7	CASSQDSIAGYEQYF	TGTGCCAGCAGCCAAGACTCAATAGCGGGATACGAGCAGTACTTC
16	once	TRBV29-1	TRBD1	TRBJ1-5	CSIVVTQGASNQPQHF	TGCAGCATTGTTGTCACGCAGGGGGCGAGCAATCAGCCCCAGCATTTT
17	many	TRBV11-3	TRBD2	TRBJ2-3	CASSLGVTSGSTDTQYF	TGTGCCAGCAGCTTAGGGGTAACTAGCGGGAGCACAGATACGCAGTATTTT
19	NA	TRBV10-3	TRBD2	TRBJ2-7	CATTKRSGLAGGFSYEQYF	TGTGCAACAACCAAACGATCGGGACTAGCGGGAGGGTTCTCCTACGAGCAGTACTTC
16	NA	TRBV11-2	NA	TRBJ2-5	CASSQTPGGGEDTQYF	TGTGCCAGCAGCCAAACTCCTGGCGGAGGGGAGGACACCCAATACTTC
14	many	TRBV6-5	TRBD2	TRBJ2-1	CASAKLAGGDEQFF	TGTGCCAGCGCCAAGCTAGCGGGCGGGGATGAGCAGTTCTTC